The 16 T cell receptor beta chains reported below all come from one sample, sequenced in a study of cytomegalovirus exposure and HLA in healthy donors. Sequenced by immunoSEQ multiplex PCR; TCRdb stores in-frame clones only, minus some. The sample shows around 170,000 clones, around 90% of them seen only once. The specimen sequenced was PBMCs. These receptors were taken from a man between 18 and 29 years old in good health and CMV-seronegative.

The J gene is TRBJ2-2, the V gene TRBV2, with TRBD2 matching 10 bases. J lost 8 bases, V lost 5 bases, and 5 bases had no gene match. The CDR3 runs 14 residues. CDR1 and CDR2 from the germline V gene are SNHLY and FYNNEI. The DNA for the CDR3 is TGTGCCAGCAGTTCTAGCGGGAGAACGGGGGAGCTGTTTTTT. It translates to CASSSSGRTGELFF.

V is TRBV6-5 and J is TRBJ1-2; D call uncertain. The CDR3 spans 14 residues. Trimming shortened V by 11 bases and J by 3 bases, and 19 bases separated the two germline ends. Germline CDR1 MNHEY, CDR2 SVGAGI. The CDR3 region is CASRWAGGDYGYTF. CDR3 nucleotides: TGTGCCTCCCGGTGGGCCGGCGGGGACTATGGCTACACCTTC.

The chain links TRBV6-5 to TRBJ1-6; D possibly corresponds to TRBD1 (5 bases). Germline V gene data show CDR1 as MNHEY and CDR2 as SVGAGI. Trimming cost V 5 bases and J 8 bases, with 10 bases left between them. This CDR3 has 13 residues. In nucleotides, the CDR3 is TGTGCCAGCAGTGGCCAGGGCGATTCACCCCTCCACTTT. It translates to CASSGQGDSPLHF.

This chain links TRBV5-1 with TRBJ2-5, with D hard to call. This CDR3 has 13 residues. The germline V gene has CDR1 SGHRS and CDR2 YFSETQ. Trimming took off 4 bases at V and 3 bases at J, with 10 bases between the two ends. The CDR3 reads CASSQLLKETQYF. The CDR3 nucleotides read TGCGCCAGCAGCCAATTACTCAAAGAGACCCAGTACTTC.

This sequence joins TRBV27 and TRBJ2-7; 7 bases are shared with TRBD2. V was pared by 5 bases and J by 3 bases, with 4 bases of the junction left unmatched. Germline V gene data show CDR1 as MNHEY and CDR2 as SMNVEV (reference sequence). The CDR3 is 13 amino acids. The DNA of the CDR3 is TGTGCCAGCAGTAGCGGGAAAATCTACGAGCAGTACTTC. As protein: CASSSGKIYEQYF.

The chain's CDR3 is CASSPLSTDTQYF. CDR3 nucleotides: TGTGCCAGCAGTCCCCTTTCCACAGATACGCAGTATTTT. The rearrangement links TRBV27 to TRBJ2-3; D unclear. In germline, CDR1 is MNHEY, CDR2 SMNVEV (reference sequence). This CDR3 contains 13 residues. Trimming pared 5 bases from V and 2 bases from J, leaving 8 bases between.

The rearrangement joins TRBV9 to TRBJ2-7; 7 positions agree with TRBD2. V dropped 0 bases and J dropped 0; count of bases not matched to a gene: 6. Germline values: CDR1 SGDLS, CDR2 YYNGEE. The CDR3 loop spans 16 amino acids. CDR3: CASSVEGGTPSYEQYF. CDR3 nucleotide sequence: TGTGCCAGCAGCGTAGAGGGAGGGACCCCCTCCTACGAGCAGTACTTC.

The CDR3 loop reads CASSLDSYGYTF. The CDR3 nucleotides read TGTGCCAGCAGCTTAGACAGCTATGGCTACACCTTC. V is TRBV7-2 and J is TRBJ1-2, with no clear D. V was cut by 1 base and J by 4 bases, with 4 bases left in between. The CDR3 has 12 amino acids. Germline V CDR1 and CDR2: SGHTA, FQGNSA.

The chain links TRBV5-1 to TRBJ1-2; D might be TRBD1 (5 bases). The CDR3 runs to 14 residues. The germline CDR1 and CDR2 sequences are SGHRS and YFSETQ. Deletions cut 5 bases from V and 0 bases from J, with 11 bases between. CDR3 residues: CASRLTATNYGYTF. In nucleotides, the CDR3 is TGCGCCAGCAGGCTGACAGCCACTAACTATGGCTACACCTTC.

The chain joins TRBV19 to TRBJ1-5, with 8 positions matching TRBD1. Germline CDR1 reads LNHDA; CDR2 reads SQIVND (reference sequence). CDR3 length: 13 amino acids. V lost 8 bases to trimming and J lost 7 bases; unmatched junction nucleotides: 7. The CDR3 DNA is TGTGCCAGTGCCTCAGGGGGCGGCCAGCCCCAGCATTTT. Translation: CASASGGGQPQHF.

The chain recombines TRBV18 with TRBJ1-4; tentative D call: TRBD1 (5 bases). The CDR3 sequence is 13 residues long. With 0 bases removed from V and 7 bases from J, the gap between germline ends came to 6 bases. In germline, CDR1 is KGHSH, CDR2 LQKENI. Here the CDR3 reads CASSPPGVEKLFF. CDR3 DNA sequence: TGTGCCAGCTCACCACCAGGGGTTGAAAAACTGTTTTTT.

The genes are TRBV6-5 and TRBJ1-6; no clear D gene. The V end lost 0 bases, the J end lost 5 bases, and 5 bases lay between the germline ends. The length of the CDR3 is 14 residues. In germline, CDR1 is MNHEY, CDR2 SVGAGI. The CDR3 DNA reads as TGTGCCAGCAGTTACTCGGGCAATAATTCACCCCTCCACTTT. Protein sequence: CASSYSGNNSPLHF.

V and J are TRBV6-4 and TRBJ2-1; the match to TRBD2 covers 7 bases. CDR3 length equals 16 residues. J was trimmed by 3 bases and V by 0 bases; bases with no gene match: 5. Per the germline V gene, CDR1 is MRHNA and CDR2 is SNTAGT. The CDR3 loop is CASSDSSLADYNEQFF. The CDR3 nucleotides are TGTGCCAGCAGTGACTCGAGTCTAGCGGACTACAATGAGCAGTTCTTC.

The chain recombines TRBV7-9 with TRBJ2-7; 7 nucleotides line up with TRBD2. Germline V lookup: CDR1 SEHNR, CDR2 FQNEAQ (reference sequence). This CDR3 comprises 16 residues. Unmatched junction bases numbered 9, after V lost 1 base and J lost 3 bases. The CDR3 loop reads CASSLGTRLAGYEQYF. The CDR3 DNA is TGTGCCAGCAGCTTAGGGACCAGACTAGCAGGCTACGAGCAGTACTTC.

This chain links TRBV10-3 with TRBJ1-5, with D uncertain. The CDR3 runs 14 residues. CDR1 ENHRY and CDR2 SYGVKD come from the germline V gene. The germline V and J ends were trimmed by 10 bases and 4 bases, with 17 bases remaining between them. Written as DNA, the CDR3 is TGTGCCACTAGAGACGGAGTGAATAATCAGCCCCAGCATTTT. The encoded protein is CATRDGVNNQPQHF.

This chain joins TRBV2 and TRBJ1-3; 9 nucleotides align to TRBD1. With V trimmed by 2 bases and J by 0 bases, 2 bases remained unmatched. The CDR3 runs to 16 residues. Germline CDR1 SNHLY, CDR2 FYNNEI. The CDR3 region has the DNA TGTGCCAGCAGTGAACAGGGACAGGGCTCTGGAAACACCATATATTTT. This encodes CASSEQGQGSGNTIYF.